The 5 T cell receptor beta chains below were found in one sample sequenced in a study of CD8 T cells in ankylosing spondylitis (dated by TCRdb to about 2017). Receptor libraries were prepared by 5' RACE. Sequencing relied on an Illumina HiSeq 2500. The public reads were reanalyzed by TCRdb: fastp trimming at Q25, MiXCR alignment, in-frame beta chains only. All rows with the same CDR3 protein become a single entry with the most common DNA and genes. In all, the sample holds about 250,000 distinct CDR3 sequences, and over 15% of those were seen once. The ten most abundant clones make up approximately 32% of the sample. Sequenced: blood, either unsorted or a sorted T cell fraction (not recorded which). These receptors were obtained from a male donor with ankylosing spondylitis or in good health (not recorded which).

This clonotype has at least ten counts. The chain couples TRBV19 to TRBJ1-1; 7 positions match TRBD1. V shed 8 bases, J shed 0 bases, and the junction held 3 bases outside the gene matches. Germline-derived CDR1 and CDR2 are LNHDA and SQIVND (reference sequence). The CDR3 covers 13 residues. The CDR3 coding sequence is TGTGCCAGTGGGACAGCTTTGAACACTGAAGCTTTCTTT. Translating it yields CASGTALNTEAFF.

CDR3 sequence: CASSPPDRTNPWSDQPQHF. In DNA, the CDR3 is TGTGCCAGCAGTCCCCCGGACAGGACCAACCCTTGGAGCGATCAGCCCCAGCATTTT. V usage is TRBV6-2 or TRBV6-3 and J usage is TRBJ1-5, with TRBD1 matching 7 bases. The germline gives CDR1 MNHEY, CDR2 SVGEGT. This CDR3 has 19 amino acids. V was clipped by 5 bases and J by 5 bases; unmatched bases: 21.

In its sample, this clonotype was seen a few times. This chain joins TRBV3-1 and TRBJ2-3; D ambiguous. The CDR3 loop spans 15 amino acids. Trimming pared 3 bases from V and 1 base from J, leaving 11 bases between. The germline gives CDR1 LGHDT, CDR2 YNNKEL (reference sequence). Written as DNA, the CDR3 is TGTGCCAGCAGCCAGCGGAGTTATGGCACAGATACGCAGTATTTT. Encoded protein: CASSQRSYGTDTQYF.

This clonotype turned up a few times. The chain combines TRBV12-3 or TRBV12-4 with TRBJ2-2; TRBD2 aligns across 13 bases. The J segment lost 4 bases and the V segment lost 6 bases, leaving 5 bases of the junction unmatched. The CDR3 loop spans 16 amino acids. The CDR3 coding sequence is TGTGCCAGCAGGGGACTAGCGGGAAGTACCACCGGGGAGCTGTTTTTT. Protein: CASRGLAGSTTGELFF.

The CDR3 bases are TGTGCCAGCAGCTATGGGACAGGGGTATCTGAAGCTTTCTTT. Protein product: CASSYGTGVSEAFF. The V call is TRBV13, the J call TRBJ1-1, with TRBD1 matching over 10 bases. J lost 6 bases, V lost 4 bases, and 5 bases had no gene match. Germline CDR1 and CDR2: PRHDT and FYEKMQ (reference sequence). The CDR3 loop spans 14 amino acids. The variable domain in full, with the rest retrieved from reference TRBV13 and TRBJ1-1, is AAGVIQSPRHLIKEKRETATLKCYPIPRHDTVYWYQQGPGQDPQFLISFYEKMQSDKGSIPDRFSAQQFSDYHSELNMSSLELGDSALYFCASSYGTGVSEAFFGQGTRLTVV.